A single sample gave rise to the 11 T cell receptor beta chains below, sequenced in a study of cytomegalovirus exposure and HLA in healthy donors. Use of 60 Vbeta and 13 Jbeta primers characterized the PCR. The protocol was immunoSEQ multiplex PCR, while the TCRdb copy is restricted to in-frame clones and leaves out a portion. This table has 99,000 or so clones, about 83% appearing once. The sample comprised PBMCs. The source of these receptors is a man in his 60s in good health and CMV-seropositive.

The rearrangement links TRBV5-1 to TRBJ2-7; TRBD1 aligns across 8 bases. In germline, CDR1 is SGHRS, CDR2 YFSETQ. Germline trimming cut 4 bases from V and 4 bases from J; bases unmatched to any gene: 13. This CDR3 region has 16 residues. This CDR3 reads CASSGGVGQALYEQYF. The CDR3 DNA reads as TGCGCCAGCAGCGGCGGCGTGGGACAGGCCTTATACGAGCAGTACTTC.

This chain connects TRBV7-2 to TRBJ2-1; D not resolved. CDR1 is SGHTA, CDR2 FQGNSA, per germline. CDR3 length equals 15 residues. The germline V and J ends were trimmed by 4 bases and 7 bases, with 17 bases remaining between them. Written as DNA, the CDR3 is TGTGCCAGCAGCTCCCCCGCTAGAGCCCTTAATGAGCAGTTCTTC. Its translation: CASSSPARALNEQFF.

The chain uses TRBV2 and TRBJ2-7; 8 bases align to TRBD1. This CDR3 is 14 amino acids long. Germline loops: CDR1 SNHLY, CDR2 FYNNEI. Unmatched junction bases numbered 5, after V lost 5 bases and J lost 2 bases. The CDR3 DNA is TGTGCCAGCAGTCGGACAGGGATAGCCTACGAGCAGTACTTC. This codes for CASSRTGIAYEQYF.

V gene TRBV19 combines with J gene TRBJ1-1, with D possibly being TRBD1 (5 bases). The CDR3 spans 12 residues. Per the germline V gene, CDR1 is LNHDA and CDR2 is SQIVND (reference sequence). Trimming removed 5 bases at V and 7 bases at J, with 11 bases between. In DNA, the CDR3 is TGTGCCAGTAGTGTGGGGCCCGTTGAAGCTTTCTTT. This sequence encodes CASSVGPVEAFF.

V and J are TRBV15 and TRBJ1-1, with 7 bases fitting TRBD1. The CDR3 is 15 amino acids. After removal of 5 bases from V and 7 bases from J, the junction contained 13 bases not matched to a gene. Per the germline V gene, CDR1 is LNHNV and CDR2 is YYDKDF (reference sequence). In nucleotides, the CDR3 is TGTGCCACCAGCTATACGCATGGGACAGTCTTTGAAGCTTTCTTT. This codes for CATSYTHGTVFEAFF. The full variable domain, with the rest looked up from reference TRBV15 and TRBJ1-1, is DAMVIQNPRYQVTQFGKPVTLSCSQTLNHNVMYWYQQKSSQAPKLLFHYYDKDFNNEADTPDNFQSRRPNTSFCFLDIRSPGLGDTAMYLCATSYTHGTVFEAFFGQGTRLTVV.

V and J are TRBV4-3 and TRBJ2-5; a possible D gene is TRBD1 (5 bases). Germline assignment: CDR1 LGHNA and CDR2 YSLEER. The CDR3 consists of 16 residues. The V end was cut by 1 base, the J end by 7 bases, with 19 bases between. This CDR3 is CASSQAHSDKRGTQYF. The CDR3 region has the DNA TGCGCCAGCAGCCAAGCTCACAGCGATAAAAGGGGGACCCAGTACTTC.

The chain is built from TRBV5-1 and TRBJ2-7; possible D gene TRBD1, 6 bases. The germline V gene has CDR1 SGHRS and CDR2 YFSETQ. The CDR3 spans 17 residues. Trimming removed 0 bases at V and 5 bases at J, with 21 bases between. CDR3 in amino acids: CASSLGDISLSGHEQYF. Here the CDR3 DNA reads TGCGCCAGCAGCTTGGGGGACATATCTCTATCGGGCCACGAGCAGTACTTC.

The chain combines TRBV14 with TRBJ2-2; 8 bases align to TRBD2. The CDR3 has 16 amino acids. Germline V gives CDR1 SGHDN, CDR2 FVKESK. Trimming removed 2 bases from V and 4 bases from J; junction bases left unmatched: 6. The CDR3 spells CASSQSGLVPTGELFF. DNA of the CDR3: TGTGCCAGCAGCCAATCGGGACTAGTTCCCACCGGGGAGCTGTTTTTT.

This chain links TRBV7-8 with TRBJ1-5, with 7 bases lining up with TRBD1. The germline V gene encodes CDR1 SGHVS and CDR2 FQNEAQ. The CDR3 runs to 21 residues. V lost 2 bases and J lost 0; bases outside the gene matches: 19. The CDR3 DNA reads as TGTGCCAGCAGCTTATTAGCCATCTGGACAGGTGGGCTATATAGCAATCAGCCCCAGCATTTT. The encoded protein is CASSLLAIWTGGLYSNQPQHF.

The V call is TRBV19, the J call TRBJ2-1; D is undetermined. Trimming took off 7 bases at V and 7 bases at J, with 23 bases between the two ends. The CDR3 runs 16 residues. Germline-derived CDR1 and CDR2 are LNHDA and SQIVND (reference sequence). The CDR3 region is CASTSELVKGRNEQFF. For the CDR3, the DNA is TGTGCCAGTACGTCTGAGCTAGTGAAAGGTAGAAATGAGCAGTTCTTC.

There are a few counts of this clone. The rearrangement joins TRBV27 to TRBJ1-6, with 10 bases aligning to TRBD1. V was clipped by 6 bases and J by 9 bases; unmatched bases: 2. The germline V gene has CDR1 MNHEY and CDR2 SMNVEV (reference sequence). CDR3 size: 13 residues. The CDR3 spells CASRGTGVSPLHF. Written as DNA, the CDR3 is TGTGCCAGCAGAGGGACAGGGGTTTCACCCCTCCACTTT.